A selection of T cell receptor beta chains follows, all from one sample in a study of T cell responses to AZD1222 COVID-19 vaccine. Repertoires were generated with immunoSEQ multiplex PCR, while TCRdb's copy carries only in-frame clones and drops some. The sample lists 150,000 to 200,000 clones; roughly 92% were seen once. The sample in question was peripheral blood, obtained 28 days after the second AZD1222 dose. Every receptor here comes from an adult who received the AZD1222 COVID-19 vaccine. Each CDR3 is given with its conserved first and last residue. D genes are given only for firm matches. Clone size, where shown, is once, few, many, or a class for clones that have expanded.

clone_size j_call d_call v_call cdr3_nt cdr3_aa
. TRBJ2-5 . TRBV29-1 TGCAGCGTTGAAGATTGGGGGGGCCCACATCAAGAGACCCAGTACTTC CSVEDWGGPHQETQYF
. TRBJ2-1 . TRBV12-5 TGTGCTAGTGGTCGGGGGCCGGGGGTCGCCTCCTACAATGAGCAGTTCTTC CASGRGPGVASYNEQFF
. TRBJ1-1 . TRBV5-1 TGCGCCAGCAGCTTGGCCTTGGTAGGGGTTGATGAAGCTTTCTTT CASSLALVGVDEAFF
. TRBJ1-2 . TRBV4-1 TGCGCCAGCAGCCAAGGGGGCGGGGGCGAAGGCTACACCTTC CASSQGGGGEGYTF
. TRBJ2-3 . TRBV5-1 TGCGCCAGCAGCTTGGGACAGGAACGTGATACGCAGTATTTT CASSLGQERDTQYF
once TRBJ1-4 . TRBV18 TGTGCCAGCTCTCCTGGGCGAGAGGTGGAACTGTTTTTT CASSPGREVELFF
. TRBJ1-2 . TRBV12-3/TRBV12-4 TGTGCCAGCAGTTTGCCAGGTGGCTACACCTTC CASSLPGGYTF
. TRBJ2-2 . TRBV9 TGTGCCAGCAGCGTAGGCAGGGAAAAGGTCGGGGAGCTGTTTTTT CASSVGREKVGELFF
. TRBJ2-5 TRBD2 TRBV7-3 TGTGCCAGCAGTCCCCGGACTAGCGGGGATCGAGAGACCCAGTACTTC CASSPRTSGDRETQYF
. TRBJ1-2 . TRBV5-4 TGTGCCAGCAGCACGACAGCTAACTATGGCTACACCTTC CASSTTANYGYTF
. TRBJ1-2 . TRBV10-3 TGTGCCATCAGCGGAAGGGGTCTCGGTGATGGCTACACCTTC CAISGRGLGDGYTF
. TRBJ2-1 TRBD2 TRBV12-3/TRBV12-4 TGTGCCACGGGGGGGCTCAATGAGCAGTTCTTC CATGGLNEQFF
. TRBJ1-1 . TRBV5-5 TGTGCCAGCAGCATTATGGGGGACACTGAAGCTTTCTTT CASSIMGDTEAFF